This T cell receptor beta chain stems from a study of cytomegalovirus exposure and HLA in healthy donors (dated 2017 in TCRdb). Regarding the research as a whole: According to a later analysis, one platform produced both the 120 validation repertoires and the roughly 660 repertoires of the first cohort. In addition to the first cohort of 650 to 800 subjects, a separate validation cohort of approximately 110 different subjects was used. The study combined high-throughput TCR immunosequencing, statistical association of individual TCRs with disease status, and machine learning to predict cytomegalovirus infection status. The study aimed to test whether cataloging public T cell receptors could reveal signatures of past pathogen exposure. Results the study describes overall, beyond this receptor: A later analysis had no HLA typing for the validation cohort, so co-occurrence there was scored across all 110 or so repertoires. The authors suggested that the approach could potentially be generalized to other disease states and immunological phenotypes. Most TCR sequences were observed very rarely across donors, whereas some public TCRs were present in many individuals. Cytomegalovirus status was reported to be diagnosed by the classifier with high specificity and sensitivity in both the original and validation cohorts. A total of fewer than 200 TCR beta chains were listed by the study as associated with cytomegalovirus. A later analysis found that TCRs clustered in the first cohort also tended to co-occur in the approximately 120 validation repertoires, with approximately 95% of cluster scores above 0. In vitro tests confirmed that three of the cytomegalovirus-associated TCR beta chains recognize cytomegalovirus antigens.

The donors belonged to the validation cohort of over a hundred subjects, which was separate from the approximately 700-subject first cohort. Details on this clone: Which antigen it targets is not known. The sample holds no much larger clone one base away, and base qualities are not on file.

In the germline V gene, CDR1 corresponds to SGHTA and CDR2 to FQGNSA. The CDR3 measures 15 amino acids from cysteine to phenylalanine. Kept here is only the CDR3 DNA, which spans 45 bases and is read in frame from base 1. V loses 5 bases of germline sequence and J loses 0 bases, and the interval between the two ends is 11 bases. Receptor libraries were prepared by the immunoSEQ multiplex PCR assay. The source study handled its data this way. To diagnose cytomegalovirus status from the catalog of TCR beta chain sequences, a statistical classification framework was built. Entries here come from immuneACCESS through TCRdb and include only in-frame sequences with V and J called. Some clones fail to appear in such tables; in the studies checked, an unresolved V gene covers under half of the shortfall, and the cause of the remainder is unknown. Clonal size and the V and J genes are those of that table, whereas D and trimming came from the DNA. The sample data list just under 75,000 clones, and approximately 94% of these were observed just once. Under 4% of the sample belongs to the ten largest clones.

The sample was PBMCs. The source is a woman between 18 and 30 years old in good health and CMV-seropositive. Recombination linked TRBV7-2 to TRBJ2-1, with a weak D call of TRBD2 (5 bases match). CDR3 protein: CASSNSVSSYNEQFF. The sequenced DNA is TGTGCCAGCAGCAATAGCGTTAGCTCCTACAATGAGCAGTTCTTC.